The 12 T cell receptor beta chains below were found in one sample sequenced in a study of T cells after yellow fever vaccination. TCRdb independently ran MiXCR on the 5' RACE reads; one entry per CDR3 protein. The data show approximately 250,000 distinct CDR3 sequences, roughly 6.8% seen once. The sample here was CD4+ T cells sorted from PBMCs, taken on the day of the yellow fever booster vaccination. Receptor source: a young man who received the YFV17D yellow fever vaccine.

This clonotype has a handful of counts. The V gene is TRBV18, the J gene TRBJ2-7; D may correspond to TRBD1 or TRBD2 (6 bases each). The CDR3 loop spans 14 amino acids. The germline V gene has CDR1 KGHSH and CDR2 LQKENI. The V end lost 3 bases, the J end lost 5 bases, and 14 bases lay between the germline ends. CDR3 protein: CASSPGLTGNEQYF. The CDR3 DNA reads TGTGCCAGCTCACCGGGACTTACAGGGAACGAGCAGTACTTC.

The CDR3 region has the DNA TGCAGTGCTAGAGAACCACCACCCGGGGAGCTGTTTTTT. Amino acids: CSAREPPPGELFF. This chain connects TRBV20-1 to TRBJ2-2; D gene ambiguous. The CDR3 extends over 13 amino acids. The V end lost 0 bases, the J end lost 6 bases, and 8 bases lay between the germline ends. The V gene's germline CDR1 is DFQATT and CDR2 SNEGSKA (reference sequence).

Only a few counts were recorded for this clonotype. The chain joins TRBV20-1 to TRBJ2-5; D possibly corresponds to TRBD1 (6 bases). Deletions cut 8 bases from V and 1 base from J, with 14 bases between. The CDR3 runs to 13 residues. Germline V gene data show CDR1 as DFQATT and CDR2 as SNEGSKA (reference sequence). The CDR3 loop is CSTRRGGQETQYF. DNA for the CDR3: TGCAGTACCAGACGAGGGGGCCAAGAGACCCAGTACTTC.

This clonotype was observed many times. CDR3 bases: TGCGCCAGCAGCTTGGCTGACCCCCCCTACGAGCAGTTCTTC. The encoded protein is CASSLADPPYEQFF. The chain uses TRBV5-1 and TRBJ2-1; D not resolved. The germline gives CDR1 SGHRS, CDR2 YFSETQ. The CDR3 contains 14 residues. Trimming removed 0 bases at V and 10 bases at J, with 14 bases between.

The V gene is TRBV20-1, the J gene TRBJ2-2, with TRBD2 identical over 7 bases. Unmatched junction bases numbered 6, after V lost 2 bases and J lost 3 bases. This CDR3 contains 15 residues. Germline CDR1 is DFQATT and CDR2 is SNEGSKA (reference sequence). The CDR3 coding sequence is TGCAGTGCTAGACTAGCGGAGCGGGACACCGGGGAGCTGTTTTTT. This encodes CSARLAERDTGELFF.

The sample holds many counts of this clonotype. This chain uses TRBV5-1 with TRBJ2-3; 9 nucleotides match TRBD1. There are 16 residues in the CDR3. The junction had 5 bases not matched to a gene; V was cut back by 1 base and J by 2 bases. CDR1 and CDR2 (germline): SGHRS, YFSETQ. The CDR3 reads CASSLRDRADTDTQYF. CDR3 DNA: TGCGCCAGCAGCTTGCGGGACAGGGCCGACACAGATACGCAGTATTTT. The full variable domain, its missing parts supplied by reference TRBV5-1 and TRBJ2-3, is KAGVTQTPRYLIKTRGQQVTLSCSPISGHRSVSWYQQTPGQGLQFLFEYFSETQRNKGNFPGRFSGRQFSNSRSEMNVSTLELGDSALYLCASSLRDRADTDTQYFGPGTRLTVL.

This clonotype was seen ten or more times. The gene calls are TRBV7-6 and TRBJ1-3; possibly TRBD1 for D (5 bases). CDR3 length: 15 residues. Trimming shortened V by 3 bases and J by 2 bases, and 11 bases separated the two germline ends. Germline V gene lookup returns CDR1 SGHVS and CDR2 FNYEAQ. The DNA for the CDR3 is TGTGCCAGCAGCTTGATGGAGGGGCCTGGAAACACCATATATTTT. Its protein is CASSLMEGPGNTIYF.

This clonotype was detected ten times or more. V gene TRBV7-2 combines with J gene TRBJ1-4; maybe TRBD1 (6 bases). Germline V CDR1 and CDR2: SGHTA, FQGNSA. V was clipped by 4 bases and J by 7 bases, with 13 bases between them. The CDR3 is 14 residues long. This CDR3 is CASSSRVGGEKLFF. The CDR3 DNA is TGTGCCAGCAGCTCCAGGGTAGGGGGTGAAAAACTGTTTTTT.

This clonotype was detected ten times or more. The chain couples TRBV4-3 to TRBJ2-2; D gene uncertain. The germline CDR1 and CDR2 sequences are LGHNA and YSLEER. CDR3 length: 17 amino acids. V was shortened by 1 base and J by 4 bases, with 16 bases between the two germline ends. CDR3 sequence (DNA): TGCGCCAGCAGCCAAGCCCCGACCGCCCGAGTCACCGGGGAGCTGTTTTTT. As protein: CASSQAPTARVTGELFF.

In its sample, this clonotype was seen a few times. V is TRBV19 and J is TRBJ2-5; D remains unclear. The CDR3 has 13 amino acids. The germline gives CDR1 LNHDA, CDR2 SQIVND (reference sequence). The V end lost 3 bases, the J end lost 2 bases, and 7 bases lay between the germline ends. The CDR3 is CASSIPAQETQYF. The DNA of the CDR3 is TGTGCCAGTAGTATCCCGGCACAAGAGACCCAGTACTTC.

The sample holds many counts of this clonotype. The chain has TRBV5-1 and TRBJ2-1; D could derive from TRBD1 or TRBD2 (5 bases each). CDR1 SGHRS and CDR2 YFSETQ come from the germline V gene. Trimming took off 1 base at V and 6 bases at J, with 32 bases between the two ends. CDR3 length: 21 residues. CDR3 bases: TGCGCCAGCAGCTTGCCCCAGTCTCTTCCCGGGGCCACGCTTAGGGGCAATGAGCAGTTCTTC. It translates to CASSLPQSLPGATLRGNEQFF. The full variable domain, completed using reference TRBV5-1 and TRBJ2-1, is KAGVTQTPRYLIKTRGQQVTLSCSPISGHRSVSWYQQTPGQGLQFLFEYFSETQRNKGNFPGRFSGRQFSNSRSEMNVSTLELGDSALYLCASSLPQSLPGATLRGNEQFFGPGTRLTVL.

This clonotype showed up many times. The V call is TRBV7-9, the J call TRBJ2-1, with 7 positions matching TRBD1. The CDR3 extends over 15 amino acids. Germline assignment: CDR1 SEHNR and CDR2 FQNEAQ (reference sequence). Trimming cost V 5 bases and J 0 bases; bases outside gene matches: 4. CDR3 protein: CASSPRQGSYNEQFF. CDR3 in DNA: TGTGCCAGCAGCCCGAGACAGGGCTCCTACAATGAGCAGTTCTTC.